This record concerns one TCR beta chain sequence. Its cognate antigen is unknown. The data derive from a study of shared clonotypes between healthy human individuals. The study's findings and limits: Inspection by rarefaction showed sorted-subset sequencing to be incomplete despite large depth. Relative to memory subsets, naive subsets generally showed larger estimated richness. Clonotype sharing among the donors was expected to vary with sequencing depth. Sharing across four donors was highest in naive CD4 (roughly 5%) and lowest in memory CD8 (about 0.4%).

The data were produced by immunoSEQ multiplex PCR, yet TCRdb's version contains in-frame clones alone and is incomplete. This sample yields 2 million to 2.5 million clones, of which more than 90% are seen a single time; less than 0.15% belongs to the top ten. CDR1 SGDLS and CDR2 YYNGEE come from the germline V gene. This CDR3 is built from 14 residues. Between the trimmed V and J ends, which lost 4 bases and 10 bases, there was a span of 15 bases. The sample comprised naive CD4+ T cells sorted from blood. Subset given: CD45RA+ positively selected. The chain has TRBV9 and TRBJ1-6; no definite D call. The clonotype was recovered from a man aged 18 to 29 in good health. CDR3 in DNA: TGTGCCAGCAGCTCCCTGGTAGGGCAGTCACCCCTCCACTTT. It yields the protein CASSSLVGQSPLHF.